This T cell receptor beta chain was recorded in a study of blood T cell repertoires in COVID-19. Study as a whole: Samples representing acute and convalescent COVID-19 were sourced from the United States, Italy and Spain. T cells, B-cell-depleted T cells, or PBMCs provided the cDNA or gDNA that served as material.

Per the study methods: From reference gene primer amplification, estimates of nucleated cell counts were derived. Some clones are missing from TCRdb's copy, which holds only in-frame ones; the method was immunoSEQ multiplex PCR. V and J calls plus clone size are reproduced from that table; the DNA served to infer D and trimming. Here the sample spans about 70,000 clones, 81% being singletons. Germline CDR1 MGHDK, CDR2 SYGVNS. Trimming took 8 bases from V and 4 from J; bases not matched to a gene: 3. CDR3 length: 13 amino acids. The TCR was taken from a woman in her 70s with acute or convalescent COVID-19. The sequencing input was peripheral blood. The genes are TRBV25-1 and TRBJ2-3; 10 nucleotides agree with TRBD2. In DNA form, the CDR3 reads TGTGCCAGCCTCGGACTAGCGGCAGATACGCAGTATTTT. This sequence encodes CASLGLAADTQYF.